The 9 T cell receptor beta chains below all came from one sample that was sequenced in a study of vaccination effects on CD4 cells after COVID-19. These TCRs' antigens remain unknown. The table came from immunoSEQ multiplex PCR; TCRdb's copy has only in-frame clones and leaves some out. The table has 25,000 to 35,000 clones, roughly 85% seen once. Viral peptide pool expansion of antigen-specific CD4+ T cells preceded sequencing in the ViraFEST assay. Subsequent to a culture period of under 11 days, CD4+ T cells were isolated. Two doses of either BNT162b2 or mRNA-1273 were given to each participant. Sequencing used CD4+ T cells from PBMCs cultured with HCoV-NL63 spike peptides, obtained after COVID-19 vaccination. The receptors come from a human donor who received a COVID-19 vaccine. Some clones in this sample may be carry-over from other donors' samples.

V usage is TRBV30 and J usage is TRBJ2-1; D call uncertain. The CDR3 contains 14 residues. V was trimmed by 0 bases and J by 8 bases, leaving 14 bases between them. CDR1 is GTSNPN and CDR2 is SVGIG in the germline V gene (reference sequence). The CDR3 sequence: CAWSVRSGWDEQFF. The CDR3, as DNA: TGTGCCTGGAGTGTACGGTCCGGCTGGGATGAGCAGTTCTTC.

The J gene is TRBJ1-2, the V gene TRBV4-1, with TRBD1 matching 8 bases. Germline V gives CDR1 MGHRA, CDR2 YSYEKL. The ends lost 4 bases at V and 2 bases at J; junction bases unmatched: 9. This CDR3 is 16 amino acids long. CDR3 protein: CASSPGGRGPNYGYTF. CDR3 nucleotides: TGCGCCAGCAGCCCCGGCGGCAGGGGGCCCAACTATGGCTACACCTTC.

This clone was seen more than once but under ten times. V gene TRBV7-3 combines with J gene TRBJ2-3; 7 bases are shared with TRBD2. J gave up 1 base and V 2 bases, and 3 bases lay outside the gene matches. The germline V gene has CDR1 SGHTA and CDR2 FQGTGA. The CDR3 runs 15 residues. CDR3 protein: CASSLASGGTDTQYF. Written as DNA, the CDR3 is TGTGCCAGCAGCTTAGCTAGCGGAGGCACAGATACGCAGTATTTT.

The gene calls are TRBV19 and TRBJ1-4; D gene unclear. V dropped 3 bases and J dropped 3 bases, with 8 bases sitting between them. Germline V CDR1 and CDR2: LNHDA, SQIVND (reference sequence). The CDR3 is 14 amino acids. The CDR3 bases are TGTGCCAGTAGTATCCAGATCTCTAATGAAAAACTGTTTTTT. This sequence encodes CASSIQISNEKLFF.

V and J are TRBV18 and TRBJ2-5; D gene uncertain. The length of the CDR3 is 13 residues. Per germline, CDR1 KGHSH and CDR2 LQKENI. V lost 2 bases to trimming and J lost 4 bases, with 8 bases between them. The CDR3 sequence is CASSPNWGETQYF. As DNA, the CDR3 is TGTGCCAGCTCACCAAATTGGGGAGAGACCCAGTACTTC.

This clone showed up just a few times. The chain has TRBV7-9 and TRBJ1-6; D not certain. Trimming took 4 bases from V and 7 from J, leaving 17 bases between them. Germline V lookup: CDR1 SEHNR, CDR2 FQNEAQ (reference sequence). The CDR3 spans 16 residues. The CDR3 sequence is CASSSSNGYPNSPLHF. The CDR3 DNA reads as TGTGCCAGCAGCTCCTCTAACGGTTACCCGAATTCACCCCTCCACTTT.

CDR3 region: CASSTQGWTGLGNSPLHF. The DNA of the CDR3 is TGTGCCAGCAGCACCCAGGGATGGACAGGGCTGGGTAATTCACCCCTCCACTTT. V usage is TRBV7-3 and J usage is TRBJ1-6, with 8 bases aligning to TRBD1. CDR3 length: 18 residues. Germline lookup yields CDR1 SGHTA and CDR2 FQGTGA. Unmatched junction bases numbered 15, after V lost 5 bases and J lost 6 bases.

This rearrangement joins TRBV24-1 to TRBJ2-2; D not resolved. From germline, CDR1 is KGHDR and CDR2 SFDVKD. The CDR3 runs to 12 residues. Trimming cost V 1 base and J 7 bases, with 3 bases left between them. This CDR3 reads CATSDFRGELFF. The CDR3 coding sequence is TGTGCCACCAGTGATTTCCGCGGGGAGCTGTTTTTT.

The V and J genes are TRBV6-5 and TRBJ1-5; 10 bases agree with TRBD1. The CDR3 covers 16 residues. With 1 base clipped from V and 5 bases from J, the junction kept 5 bases outside the gene matches. Germline loops: CDR1 MNHEY, CDR2 SVGAGI. The CDR3 DNA follows: TGTGCCAGCAGTTACTATGGGACAGGGGAGGATCAGCCCCAGCATTTT. It codes for CASSYYGTGEDQPQHF.